The 26 T cell receptor beta chains below come from one sample, sequenced in a study of blood T cell repertoires in COVID-19. Clones were read by immunoSEQ multiplex PCR, and TCRdb kept only the in-frame ones, dropping some. Of about 200,000 clones detected, around four fifths appear once; the ten largest clones hold approximately 16%. The sample was PBMCs or T cells enriched from blood (not recorded which). The origin of the receptors is a man aged 40-49 years who had recovered from COVID-19.

This chain connects TRBV6-5 to TRBJ2-2, with D possibly being TRBD2 (5 bases). Germline CDR1 and CDR2: MNHEY and SVGAGI. The CDR3 consists of 14 residues. V lost 7 bases and J lost 2, with 11 bases in between. The CDR3 reads CASIRGANTGELFF. CDR3 nucleotides: TGTGCCAGCATCCGGGGAGCCAACACCGGGGAGCTGTTTTTT.

The chain has TRBV5-4 and TRBJ2-1, with no clear D. From germline, CDR1 is SGHNT and CDR2 YYREEE (reference sequence). This CDR3 region has 14 residues. With 4 bases removed from V and 3 bases from J, the gap between germline ends came to 11 bases. The CDR3 protein is CASSVGNFYNEQFF. In DNA form, the CDR3 reads TGTGCCAGCAGCGTGGGTAACTTCTACAATGAGCAGTTCTTC.

CDR3 loop: CASSLEQLTDTQYF. In nucleotides, the CDR3 is TGCGCCAGCAGCTTGGAACAGCTCACAGATACGCAGTATTTT. The V gene is TRBV5-1, the J gene TRBJ2-3; D call uncertain. The CDR3 contains 14 residues. In germline, CDR1 is SGHRS, CDR2 YFSETQ. Deletions cut 0 bases from V and 2 bases from J, with 7 bases between. Filled out from reference TRBV5-1 and TRBJ2-3, the complete variable domain reads KAGVTQTPRYLIKTRGQQVTLSCSPISGHRSVSWYQQTPGQGLQFLFEYFSETQRNKGNFPGRFSGRQFSNSRSEMNVSTLELGDSALYLCASSLEQLTDTQYFGPGTRLTVL.

A few counts support this clone. The CDR3 reads CASSLVATGGSSYNSPLHF. The CDR3 nucleotides are TGCGCCAGCAGCTTGGTAGCCACAGGGGGGAGCTCCTATAATTCACCCCTCCACTTT. The rearrangement joins TRBV5-1 to TRBJ1-6; 8 bases line up with TRBD1. J gave up 0 bases and V 0 bases, and 8 bases lay outside the gene matches. This CDR3 is 19 amino acids long. Germline assignment: CDR1 SGHRS and CDR2 YFSETQ.

The CDR3 DNA is TGTGCCAGCAGCTTAGAGTGGCAGGGGGGCTATGGCTACACCTTC. Translation: CASSLEWQGGYGYTF. This chain connects TRBV7-9 to TRBJ1-2; 7 positions agree with TRBD1. Germline V gene lookup returns CDR1 SEHNR and CDR2 FQNEAQ (reference sequence). V dropped 1 base and J dropped 4; count of bases not matched to a gene: 6. This CDR3 contains 15 residues.

CDR3 bases: TGTGCCAGCAGTACACAGGGATGGGGGGAGCAGTACTTC. As protein: CASSTQGWGEQYF. The rearrangement uses TRBV7-3 and TRBJ2-7; tentative D call: TRBD1 (6 bases). V lost 6 bases and J lost 7, with 16 bases in between. This CDR3 spans 13 amino acids. Germline V lookup: CDR1 SGHTA, CDR2 FQGTGA.

In its sample, this clone was seen once. Other DNA sequences in this sample translate to the same CDR3. The chain couples TRBV5-1 to TRBJ2-5; 7 nucleotides line up with TRBD2. CDR1 is SGHRS, CDR2 YFSETQ, per germline. This CDR3 is built from 14 residues. J gave up 5 bases and V 4 bases, and 8 bases lay outside the gene matches. CDR3 in DNA: TGCGCCAGCAGCCCCCGGAGCGGGGAGGAGACCCAGTACTTC. It codes for CASSPRSGEETQYF. Based on the CDR3 plus reference TRBV5-1 and TRBJ2-5, the full variable domain is KAGVTQTPRYLIKTRGQQVTLSCSPISGHRSVSWYQQTPGQGLQFLFEYFSETQRNKGNFPGRFSGRQFSNSRSEMNVSTLELGDSALYLCASSPRSGEETQYFGPGTRLLVL.

In this sample, this clone turned up once. The chain employs TRBV18 and TRBJ2-7, with a possible D match to TRBD2 (6 bases). Germline V gene lookup returns CDR1 KGHSH and CDR2 LQKENI. This CDR3 is built from 14 residues. Trimming cost V 2 bases and J 6 bases, with 14 bases left between them. The CDR3 region is CASSPIGGESEQYF. CDR3 DNA: TGTGCCAGCTCACCAATCGGAGGGGAGTCCGAGCAGTACTTC.

The chain is built from TRBV28 and TRBJ1-1; D remains ambiguous. The CDR3 has 15 amino acids. The V end lost 5 bases, the J end lost 11 bases, and 24 bases lay between the germline ends. The V gene's germline CDR1 is MDHEN and CDR2 SYDVKM. CDR3 bases: TGTGCCAGCAGTACTAGTTCGACCGGCCCCGCGGGGGCTTTCTTT. Translated, it gives CASSTSSTGPAGAFF.

Turning to this clone: Compared with germline, one end of the junction differs, possibly owing to a read error. This rearrangement joins TRBV6-1 to TRBJ1-5, with 11 bases fitting TRBD1. The germline gives CDR1 MNHNS, CDR2 SASEGT. The CDR3 has 12 amino acids. CDR3 residues: CASSDRDRGSYF. The CDR3 DNA reads TGTGCCAGCAGTGATCGGGACAGGGGGTCCTATTTT.

V gene TRBV12-5 combines with J gene TRBJ1-2; D ambiguous. CDR3 length: 12 amino acids. In germline, CDR1 is LGHNT, CDR2 FRNRAP. The V end lost 4 bases, the J end lost 4 bases, and 7 bases lay between the germline ends. In DNA form, the CDR3 reads TGTGCTAGTGGTTCTGGGCTCTATGGCTACACCTTC. Residues: CASGSGLYGYTF.

This chain joins TRBV6-5 and TRBJ1-1; D gene ambiguous. This CDR3 has 13 residues. Germline V gene lookup returns CDR1 MNHEY and CDR2 SVGAGI. Trimming cost V 0 bases and J 7 bases, with 9 bases left between them. The CDR3 coding sequence is TGTGCCAGCAGTTACTCAAGAGGGCTTGAAGCTTTCTTT. This encodes CASSYSRGLEAFF.

The chain combines TRBV19 with TRBJ1-6; 11 bases map to TRBD1. V shed 5 bases and J 11 bases; nucleotides not matched to a gene: 8. The CDR3 runs 15 residues. CDR1 and CDR2 from the germline V gene are LNHDA and SQIVND (reference sequence). DNA for the CDR3: TGTGCCAGTAGTGGAAGGACAGGGGGCTTAGCACCCCTCCACTTT. Protein sequence: CASSGRTGGLAPLHF. Drawing the rest from reference TRBV19 and TRBJ1-6, the complete variable domain is DGGITQSPKYLFRKEGQNVTLSCEQNLNHDAMYWYRQDPGQGLRLIYYSQIVNDFQKGDIAEGYSVSREKKESFPLTVTSAQKNPTAFYLCASSGRTGGLAPLHFGNGTRLTVT.

The chain couples TRBV27 to TRBJ2-3, with TRBD2 matching over 12 bases. Germline trimming cut 5 bases from V and 6 bases from J; bases unmatched to any gene: 12. The CDR3 loop spans 17 amino acids. The germline V gene has CDR1 MNHEY and CDR2 SMNVEV (reference sequence). The CDR3 coding sequence is TGTGCCAGCAGTCCTAGGACTAGCGGGGAAAGGCGGGATACGCAGTATTTT. Translated: CASSPRTSGERRDTQYF.

The chain links TRBV5-1 to TRBJ1-2; 7 positions match TRBD1. With V trimmed by 4 bases and J by 7 bases, 16 bases remained unmatched. CDR3 length: 16 residues. The germline V gene has CDR1 SGHRS and CDR2 YFSETQ. In DNA, the CDR3 is TGCGCCAGCAGCCCAAATCCGGCACAGGGGAGAGGTGGCTACACCTTC. Translating gives CASSPNPAQGRGGYTF.

The V call is TRBV7-3, the J call TRBJ2-3; D may be TRBD2 (5 bases). CDR3 length: 15 amino acids. Germline V gene data show CDR1 as SGHTA and CDR2 as FQGTGA. V was shortened by 5 bases and J by 0 bases, with 12 bases between the two germline ends. The CDR3 loop is CASSPRTRSTDTQYF. The CDR3 DNA reads TGTGCCAGCAGCCCCCGGACTCGAAGCACAGATACGCAGTATTTT.

V and J are TRBV12-3 or TRBV12-4 and TRBJ1-6; D remains ambiguous. V lost 6 bases, J lost 7 bases, and 10 bases lay in between. The CDR3 spans 13 residues. The CDR3 sequence: CASSRFVNSPLHF. CDR3 nucleotides: TGTGCCAGCAGCCGGTTTGTGAATTCACCCCTCCACTTT.

This chain joins TRBV4-2 and TRBJ2-1, with D perhaps TRBD2 (6 bases). V gave up 4 bases and J gave up 0 bases, with 10 bases separating them. The CDR3 is 15 amino acids. Germline V gene lookup returns CDR1 LGHNA and CDR2 YNFKEQ. CDR3 nucleotide sequence: TGTGCCAGCAGCCCGGGACTTGGCTCCTACAATGAGCAGTTCTTC. Its protein product is CASSPGLGSYNEQFF.

The chain combines TRBV4-2 with TRBJ1-5, with a possible D match to TRBD1 (5 bases). Per the germline V gene, CDR1 is LGHNA and CDR2 is YNFKEQ. CDR3 length: 12 residues. Trimming shortened V by 3 bases and J by 11 bases, and 11 bases separated the two germline ends. This CDR3 is CASSHSTGAQHF. CDR3 coding DNA: TGTGCCAGCAGCCATTCAACGGGGGCCCAGCATTTT.

The rearrangement links TRBV19 to TRBJ2-7, with 8 bases that match TRBD2. Germline V gene sequence: CDR1 LNHDA, CDR2 SQIVND (reference sequence). This CDR3 has 16 residues. With V trimmed by 4 bases and J by 0 bases, 8 bases remained unmatched. CDR3 amino acids: CASSRLLADSSYEQYF. Here the CDR3 DNA reads TGTGCCAGTAGTAGGCTACTAGCGGATAGCTCCTACGAGCAGTACTTC.

V gene TRBV29-1 combines with J gene TRBJ1-3, with 9 bases aligning to TRBD1. CDR3 length: 14 amino acids. The J segment lost 0 bases and the V segment lost 6 bases, leaving 3 bases of the junction unmatched. Germline assignment: CDR1 SQVTM and CDR2 ANQGSEA. The CDR3 DNA sequence: TGCAGCGTGGGGGACAGGGCCTCTGGAAACACCATATATTTT. Residues: CSVGDRASGNTIYF.

This clone appeared once. The chain has TRBV9 and TRBJ2-1, with D possibly matching TRBD1 (6 bases). Germline V lookup: CDR1 SGDLS, CDR2 YYNGEE. V shed 3 bases and J shed 1 base, with 11 bases lying between them. The CDR3 loop spans 15 amino acids. The CDR3 sequence is CASSATGSSYNEQFF. The CDR3 DNA follows: TGTGCCAGCAGCGCCACAGGGAGTTCCTACAATGAGCAGTTCTTC.

The chain couples TRBV28 to TRBJ2-1, with D maybe TRBD1 (5 bases). The length of the CDR3 is 12 residues. V lost 7 bases and J lost 3, with 7 bases in between. Germline V lookup: CDR1 MDHEN, CDR2 SYDVKM. The CDR3 region has the DNA TGTGCCAGCATTGACAGCTACAATGAGCAGTTCTTC. It encodes CASIDSYNEQFF.

Worth noting for this clone: This sample includes further DNA sequences coding for the same CDR3. The rearrangement joins TRBV28 to TRBJ1-1; D not certain. This CDR3 has 12 amino acids. With 6 bases removed from V and 2 bases from J, the gap between germline ends came to 7 bases. CDR1 and CDR2 from the germline V gene are MDHEN and SYDVKM. CDR3 amino acids: CASSPLNTEAFF. CDR3 DNA: TGTGCCAGCAGCCCACTCAACACTGAAGCTTTCTTT. Complete variable domain (other parts from reference TRBV28 and TRBJ1-1): DVKVTQSSRYLVKRTGEKVFLECVQDMDHENMFWYRQDPGLGLRLIYFSYDVKMKEKGDIPEGYSVSREKKERFSLILESASTNQTSMYLCASSPLNTEAFFGQGTRLTVV.

The rearrangement joins TRBV6-5 to TRBJ1-5; D unclear. V dropped 10 bases and J dropped 4 bases, with 14 bases sitting between them. This CDR3 region has 13 residues. The germline CDR1 and CDR2 sequences are MNHEY and SVGAGI. CDR3: CATIGQVNQPQHF. CDR3 sequence (DNA): TGTGCCACAATTGGGCAGGTTAATCAGCCCCAGCATTTT.

The sample holds one count of this clone. This sequence joins TRBV7-9 and TRBJ2-5, with TRBD2 matching 7 bases. Unmatched junction bases numbered 10, after V lost 5 bases and J lost 7 bases. Germline CDR1 reads SEHNR; CDR2 reads FQNEAQ (reference sequence). This CDR3 is 14 amino acids long. DNA of the CDR3: TGTGCCAGCAGCCCCCGTCGGGGGGATGGGACCCAGTACTTC. Protein: CASSPRRGDGTQYF.